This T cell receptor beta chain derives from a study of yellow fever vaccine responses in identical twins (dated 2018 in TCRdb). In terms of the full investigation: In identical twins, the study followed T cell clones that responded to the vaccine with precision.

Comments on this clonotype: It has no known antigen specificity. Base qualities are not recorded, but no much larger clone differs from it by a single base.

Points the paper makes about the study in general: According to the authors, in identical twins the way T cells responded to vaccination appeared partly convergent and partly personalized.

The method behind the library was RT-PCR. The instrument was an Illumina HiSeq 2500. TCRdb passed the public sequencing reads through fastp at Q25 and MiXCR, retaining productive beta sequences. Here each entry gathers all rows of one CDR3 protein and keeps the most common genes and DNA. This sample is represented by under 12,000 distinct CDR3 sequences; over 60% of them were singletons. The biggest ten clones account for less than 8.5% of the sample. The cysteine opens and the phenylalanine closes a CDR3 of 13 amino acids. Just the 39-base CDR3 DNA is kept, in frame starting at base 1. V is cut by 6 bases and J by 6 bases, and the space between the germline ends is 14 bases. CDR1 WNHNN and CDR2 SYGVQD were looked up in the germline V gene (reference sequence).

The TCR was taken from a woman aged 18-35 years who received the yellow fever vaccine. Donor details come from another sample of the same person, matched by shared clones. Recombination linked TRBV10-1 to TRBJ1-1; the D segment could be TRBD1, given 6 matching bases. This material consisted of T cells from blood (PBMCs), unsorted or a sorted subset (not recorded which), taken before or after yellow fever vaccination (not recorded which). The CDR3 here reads CASRDSSSSEAFF. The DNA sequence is TGCGCCAGCAGGGACAGCAGTAGCTCTGAAGCTTTCTTT.